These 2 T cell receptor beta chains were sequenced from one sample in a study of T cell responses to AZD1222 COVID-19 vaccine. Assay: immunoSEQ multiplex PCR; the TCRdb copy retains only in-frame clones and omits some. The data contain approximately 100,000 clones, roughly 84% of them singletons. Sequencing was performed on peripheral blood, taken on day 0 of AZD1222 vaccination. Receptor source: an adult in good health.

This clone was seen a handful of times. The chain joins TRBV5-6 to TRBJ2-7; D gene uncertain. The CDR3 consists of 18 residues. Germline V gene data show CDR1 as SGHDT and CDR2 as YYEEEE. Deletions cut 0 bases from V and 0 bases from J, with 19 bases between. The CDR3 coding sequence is TGTGCCAGCAGCTTGGCTTGGCGGCCAGCCTCGAGCTCCTACGAGCAGTACTTC. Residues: CASSLAWRPASSSYEQYF.

The CDR3 loop reads CASSSSSYEQYF. The DNA for the CDR3 is TGTGCCAGCAGCTCCAGCTCCTACGAGCAGTACTTC. The chain is built from TRBV7-8 and TRBJ2-7, with D unresolved. Germline V gene lookup returns CDR1 SGHVS and CDR2 FQNEAQ. This CDR3 has 12 amino acids. V was pared by 4 bases and J by 0 bases, with 4 bases between.